Presented here are 21 T cell receptor beta chains from one specimen sequenced in a study of T cell responses to AZD1222 COVID-19 vaccine. The assay was immunoSEQ multiplex PCR, and TCRdb's table has in-frame clones only and misses some. The data hold some 120,000 clones, with about 90% observed a single time. The sequencing here drew on peripheral blood, taken 28 days after the second AZD1222 dose. These receptor sequences come from an adult who received the AZD1222 COVID-19 vaccine.

The genes are TRBV5-1 and TRBJ2-1, with D perhaps matching TRBD2 (6 bases). Looked up from germline, CDR1 is SGHRS and CDR2 is YFSETQ. V lost 4 bases to trimming and J lost 0 bases, with 17 bases between them. The CDR3 consists of 17 residues. Here the CDR3 DNA reads TGCGCCAGCAGCGCGAGAACCGGGACTTACTCCTACAATGAGCAGTTCTTC. It translates to CASSARTGTYSYNEQFF. The full variable domain, in which reference TRBV5-1 and TRBJ2-1 provide the parts outside the CDR3, is KAGVTQTPRYLIKTRGQQVTLSCSPISGHRSVSWYQQTPGQGLQFLFEYFSETQRNKGNFPGRFSGRQFSNSRSEMNVSTLELGDSALYLCASSARTGTYSYNEQFFGPGTRLTVL.

This chain joins TRBV6-1 and TRBJ2-7; 11 bases line up with TRBD2. Unmatched junction bases numbered 8, after V lost 1 base and J lost 0 bases. Germline assignment: CDR1 MNHNS and CDR2 SASEGT. CDR3 length: 18 amino acids. CDR3 in amino acids: CASSEGVAGGAHSYEQYF. The CDR3 bases are TGTGCCAGCAGTGAAGGAGTAGCGGGGGGGGCCCACTCCTACGAGCAGTACTTC.

The chain recombines TRBV14 with TRBJ1-1, with D hard to call. CDR3 length: 14 residues. CDR1 is SGHDN, CDR2 FVKESK, per germline. The V end lost 4 bases, the J end lost 5 bases, and 14 bases lay between the germline ends. The CDR3: CASSPGREKTEAFF. DNA for the CDR3: TGTGCCAGCAGCCCGGGCCGGGAGAAGACTGAAGCTTTCTTT.

The V call is TRBV5-1, the J call TRBJ2-1; D ambiguous. CDR1 is SGHRS, CDR2 YFSETQ, per germline. Trimming removed 1 base at V and 4 bases at J, with 6 bases between. This CDR3 comprises 13 residues. CDR3 nucleotide sequence: TGCGCCAGCAGCTTGAGTGAGTACAATGAGCAGTTCTTC. As protein: CASSLSEYNEQFF.

The chain is built from TRBV5-1 and TRBJ2-3, with 8 bases aligning to TRBD2. The CDR3 is 16 amino acids. V shed 0 bases and J 2 bases; nucleotides not matched to a gene: 5. Germline loops: CDR1 SGHRS, CDR2 YFSETQ. The CDR3 here is CASSLVIAGNTDTQYF. The CDR3 DNA is TGCGCCAGCAGCTTGGTAATAGCGGGGAACACAGATACGCAGTATTTT.

The chain has TRBV7-9 and TRBJ1-5; TRBD1 might be the D (6 bases). Germline V gives CDR1 SEHNR, CDR2 FQNEAQ (reference sequence). V shed 5 bases and J shed 2 bases, with 10 bases lying between them. The CDR3 runs to 14 residues. The CDR3 bases are TGTGCCAGCAGCGCGGACAGACGCAATCAGCCCCAGCATTTT. It specifies CASSADRRNQPQHF.

The chain links TRBV28 to TRBJ1-3; the D is unclear. This CDR3 has 15 residues. Between the trimmed V and J ends, which lost 5 bases and 0 bases, there was a span of 11 bases. The germline V gene has CDR1 MDHEN and CDR2 SYDVKM. CDR3 amino acids: CASSGGGFSGNTIYF. In DNA, the CDR3 is TGTGCCAGCAGTGGCGGTGGCTTCTCTGGAAACACCATATATTTT.

The chain combines TRBV15 with TRBJ1-3; TRBD1 matches at 8 bases. V trimming: 0 bases; J trimming: 0 bases; junction bases outside the gene matches: 1. The CDR3 covers 16 residues. Germline V gene lookup returns CDR1 LNHNV and CDR2 YYDKDF (reference sequence). CDR3: CATSRDQGASGNTIYF. The CDR3 DNA sequence: TGTGCCACCAGCAGAGATCAGGGGGCCTCTGGAAACACCATATATTTT.

V and J are TRBV2 and TRBJ2-7; D might be TRBD1 (5 bases). The V gene's germline CDR1 is SNHLY and CDR2 FYNNEI. The CDR3 runs 11 residues. V lost 6 bases and J lost 6, with 9 bases in between. The CDR3 DNA is TGTGCCAGCAGACAAGGGGCCGAGCAGTACTTC. Amino acids: CASRQGAEQYF.

This chain uses TRBV30 with TRBJ2-2; 10 nucleotides match TRBD2. Germline CDR1 and CDR2: GTSNPN and SVGIG (reference sequence). The CDR3 contains 16 residues. The V segment lost 0 bases and the J segment 7 bases; nucleotides outside the gene matches: 8. DNA of the CDR3: TGTGCCTGGAGTGTAGGGGGCATAGCGGGAGGCGGGGAGCTGTTTTTT. It specifies CAWSVGGIAGGGELFF.

This rearrangement joins TRBV3-1 (or the pseudogene TRBV3-2) to TRBJ2-7; 8 nucleotides agree with TRBD2. Germline V gene lookup returns CDR1 LGHDT and CDR2 YNNKEL (reference sequence). The V and J ends lost 4 bases and 4 bases, in that order; junction bases with no gene match: 9. The CDR3 sequence is 15 residues long. DNA of the CDR3: TGTGCCAGCAGCCTCCGTTTAGCGGGACTGTACGAGCAGTACTTC. This encodes CASSLRLAGLYEQYF.

V is TRBV11-3 and J is TRBJ2-1; D perhaps matches TRBD2 (5 bases). Deletions cut 5 bases from V and 9 bases from J, with 17 bases between. Germline CDR1 and CDR2: SGHNT and YENEEA. The CDR3 extends over 14 amino acids. The CDR3 region is CASSRNARASEQFF. The CDR3 nucleotides are TGTGCCAGCAGCCGAAATGCGCGGGCTAGTGAGCAGTTCTTC.

This clone has only one observation. The rearrangement links TRBV11-1 to TRBJ1-3; no clear D gene. V gave up 6 bases and J gave up 2 bases, with 8 bases separating them. This CDR3 has 13 amino acids. In germline, CDR1 is SGHAT, CDR2 FQDESV (reference sequence). CDR3: CASSQTPGNTIYF. CDR3 DNA: TGTGCCAGCAGTCAGACCCCTGGAAACACCATATATTTT.

This clone was detected only once. The CDR3 loop reads CAWTSGASGANVLTF. CDR3 nucleotides: TGTGCCTGGACCTCCGGGGCCTCTGGGGCCAACGTCCTGACTTTC. V usage is TRBV30 and J usage is TRBJ2-6; tentatively, D is TRBD1 or TRBD2 (5 bases each). CDR1 is GTSNPN and CDR2 is SVGIG in the germline V gene (reference sequence). Trimming left V 4 bases short and J 0 bases short, with 10 bases between. The CDR3 consists of 15 residues.

The rearrangement links TRBV12-3 or TRBV12-4 to TRBJ1-5; D gene ambiguous. The CDR3 has 11 amino acids. CDR3 nucleotide sequence: TGTGCGACCAACCCCAATCAGCCCCAGCATTTT. Translated, it gives CATNPNQPQHF.

This chain joins TRBV6-5 and TRBJ2-2, with TRBD1 as a possible D gene (5 bases). V dropped 7 bases and J dropped 0 bases, with 9 bases sitting between them. The CDR3 extends over 14 amino acids. CDR1 MNHEY and CDR2 SVGAGI come from the germline V gene. This CDR3 reads CASIWTTNTGELFF. CDR3 sequence (DNA): TGTGCCAGCATCTGGACAACGAACACCGGGGAGCTGTTTTTT.

The J gene is TRBJ2-1, the V gene TRBV7-6; 9 bases are a match to TRBD2. Germline V lookup: CDR1 SGHVS, CDR2 FNYEAQ. The CDR3 consists of 17 residues. The junction had 10 bases not matched to a gene; V was cut back by 4 bases and J by 3 bases. For the CDR3, the DNA is TGTGCCAGCAGCTGGGGGGCTAGCGGGGACCTCTACAATGAGCAGTTCTTC. Amino acid sequence: CASSWGASGDLYNEQFF.

J is TRBJ2-2 and V is TRBV27; D is undetermined. V was shortened by 8 bases and J by 7 bases, with 17 bases between the two germline ends. The CDR3 contains 14 residues. CDR1 and CDR2 (germline): MNHEY, SMNVEV (reference sequence). In DNA form, the CDR3 reads TGTGCCAGCCTCAAGGTGGGCGCAGGCGGGGAGCTGTTTTTT. Protein sequence: CASLKVGAGGELFF.

The chain uses TRBV12-3 or TRBV12-4 and TRBJ1-5, with D possibly TRBD1 on 5 matching bases. V dropped 1 base and J dropped 15 bases, with 13 bases sitting between them. The length of the CDR3 is 12 residues. The CDR3 bases are TGTGCCAGCAGTTTAGGGGACGGATCGAGGCATTTT. Translated, it gives CASSLGDGSRHF.

The gene calls are TRBV25-1 and TRBJ1-1; D gene unclear. In germline, CDR1 is MGHDK, CDR2 SYGVNS. With 0 bases removed from V and 5 bases from J, the gap between germline ends came to 1 base. The length of the CDR3 is 11 residues. The CDR3 here is CASSEYTEAFF. CDR3 DNA sequence: TGTGCCAGCAGTGAATATACTGAAGCTTTCTTT.

This chain joins TRBV6-5 and TRBJ2-7; no clear D. V lost 5 bases, J lost 2 bases, and 13 bases lay in between. The CDR3 sequence is 14 residues long. From germline, CDR1 is MNHEY and CDR2 SVGAGI. In nucleotides, the CDR3 is TGTGCCAGCAGTCCCATCGGCCCCACCTACGAGCAGTACTTC. Its protein product is CASSPIGPTYEQYF.